The clone carrying this T cell receptor beta chain appeared a few times. Its matching antigen is unknown. This sample is part of a study of T-cell memory formation after mild COVID-19. At the level of the study: TCR clusters mostly belonged to single donors.

UMIs and sample barcodes were carried by the TCR alpha and TCR beta cDNA libraries that 5'RACE produced using constant-segment primers. Each CDR3 protein gets one entry after TCRdb re-called the 5' RACE reads with MiXCR. The table lists under 400,000 distinct CDR3 sequences, approximately 21% of them singletons. Study-wide points: Researchers could not confirm that second-wave clones peaking on day 37 targeted SARS-CoV-2.

The germline gives CDR1 SEHNR, CDR2 FQNEAQ (reference sequence). This CDR3 is 15 amino acids long. V dropped 4 bases and J dropped 7; count of bases not matched to a gene: 6. The receptor was isolated from an adult woman who had mild COVID-19 (a few samples of this study predate the infection). Cell type and time point are not known. This chain uses TRBV7-9 with TRBJ2-7; 14 bases map to TRBD2. Sample: PBMCs or a T cell subset sorted from them (not recorded which). The CDR3 DNA reads as TGTGCCAGCAGCTCGGGACTAGCGGGAGCGCATGAGCAGTACTTC. Residues: CASSSGLAGAHEQYF. The full variable domain, with the rest looked up from reference TRBV7-9 and TRBJ2-7, is DTGVSQNPRHKITKRGQNVTFRCDPISEHNRLYWYRQTLGQGPEFLTYFQNEAQLEKSRLLSDRFSAERPKGSFSTLEIQRTEQGDSAMYLCASSSGLAGAHEQYFGPGTRLTVT.